These 16 T cell receptor beta chains share one sample of origin, sequenced in a study of post-analysis software for immune sequencing data. Whole-study results and caveats: When patients were compared with controls, five TRBV segments were more frequent, TRBV5-6, TRBV5-1 and TRBV20-1 among them.

What these receptors recognize is not known. Carried by the TCR beta cDNA libraries were unique molecular identifiers. TCRdb fed the PCR reads into MiXCR, producing one record per CDR3 protein. The table lists about 560,000 distinct CDR3 sequences, 40% to 50% of them singletons, with more than 1.5% in the top ten. The sequencing input was blood. The receptors derive from a girl between 5 and 17 years old with multiple sclerosis.

This chain connects TRBV29-1 to TRBJ2-3; 8 bases are shared with TRBD1. This CDR3 contains 13 residues. Losses at the gene ends were 1 base for V and 13 bases for J; bases not matched to a gene: 10. Germline CDR1 SQVTM, CDR2 ANQGSEA. The CDR3 here is CSVEVYGQGVEYF. In nucleotides, the CDR3 is TGCAGCGTTGAAGTTTACGGACAGGGTGTTGAGTATTTT.

On this clonotype itself: In this CDR3 the conserved last residue, phenylalanine or tryptophan, is missing, so a read error is likely. V usage is TRBV12-3 or TRBV12-4 and J usage is TRBJ1-2, with 7 nucleotides matching TRBD1. The CDR3 covers 14 residues. V dropped 5 bases and J dropped 4; count of bases not matched to a gene: 7. The CDR3 protein is CASSKETGIYGYTS. CDR3 DNA sequence: TGTGCCAGCAGTAAGGAGACAGGGATCTATGGCTACACCTCC.

This clonotype was found a few times. This sequence joins TRBV6-5 and TRBJ1-6; tentatively, D is TRBD1 (5 bases). This CDR3 region has 17 residues. The V gene's germline CDR1 is MNHEY and CDR2 SVGAGI. V was clipped by 2 bases and J by 7 bases, with 18 bases between them. The CDR3 spells CASSYDAWGRENSPLHF. CDR3 nucleotides: TGTGCCAGCAGTTACGACGCGTGGGGCAGAGAAAATTCACCCCTCCACTTT.

J is TRBJ2-7 and V is TRBV27, with 7 bases lining up with TRBD1. The CDR3 is 16 residues long. Per the germline V gene, CDR1 is MNHEY and CDR2 is SMNVEV (reference sequence). The J segment lost 3 bases and the V segment lost 6 bases, leaving 14 bases of the junction unmatched. CDR3 residues: CASSPAYEGAYYEQYF. The CDR3 nucleotides are TGTGCCAGCAGCCCCGCCTACGAGGGGGCCTACTACGAGCAGTACTTC.

This clonotype was seen a few times. The V call is TRBV12-3 or TRBV12-4, the J call TRBJ1-1, with no clear D. The CDR3 runs to 13 residues. With 1 base removed from V and 5 bases from J, the gap between germline ends came to 8 bases. The CDR3, as DNA: TGTGCCAGCAGTTTAGGGGGTCAAACTGAAGCTTTCTTT. Encoded protein: CASSLGGQTEAFF.

CDR3 DNA: TGCGCCAGCAGCTTGGCTAGCGGGGGGGCAGATACGCAGTATTTT. This translates into CASSLASGGADTQYF. J is TRBJ2-3 and V is TRBV5-1; TRBD2 agrees at 12 bases. The CDR3 loop spans 15 amino acids. Per germline, CDR1 SGHRS and CDR2 YFSETQ. The trim removed 0 bases at V and 4 bases at J, leaving 0 bases unmatched.

This clonotype was recorded at least ten times. This rearrangement joins TRBV6-4 to TRBJ2-1; 11 bases agree with TRBD2. CDR3 length equals 15 residues. Losses at the gene ends were 3 bases for V and 6 bases for J; bases not matched to a gene: 4. CDR1 MRHNA and CDR2 SNTAGT come from the germline V gene. The CDR3 here is CASSDELAGVNEQFF. As DNA, the CDR3 is TGTGCCAGCAGTGATGAACTAGCGGGAGTCAATGAGCAGTTCTTC.

V is TRBV7-2 and J is TRBJ2-3; 8 bases are shared with TRBD1. The J segment lost 5 bases and the V segment lost 7 bases, leaving 8 bases of the junction unmatched. The length of the CDR3 is 14 residues. Per germline, CDR1 SGHTA and CDR2 FQGNSA. Written as DNA, the CDR3 is TGTGCCAGCACCCCCGGGACAGGCAGAGATACGCAGTATTTT. This translates into CASTPGTGRDTQYF.

The chain has TRBV7-2 and TRBJ2-7, with 10 bases fitting TRBD2. This CDR3 has 15 amino acids. Germline CDR1 reads SGHTA; CDR2 reads FQGNSA. Losses at the gene ends were 7 bases for V and 2 bases for J; bases not matched to a gene: 8. This CDR3 reads CASTPSGGGTYEQYF. CDR3 nucleotides: TGTGCCAGCACCCCTAGCGGGGGAGGGACCTACGAGCAGTACTTC.

The rearrangement links TRBV20-1 to TRBJ2-7; the D call may be TRBD1 or TRBD2 (5 bases each). Trimming pared 5 bases from V and 1 base from J, leaving 15 bases between. Germline V gene lookup returns CDR1 DFQATT and CDR2 SNEGSKA (reference sequence). This CDR3 region has 14 residues. The CDR3 spells CSASGTIISYEQYF. The CDR3, as DNA: TGCAGTGCTTCCGGGACCATAATTTCCTACGAGCAGTACTTC.

This clonotype was seen a few times. The rearrangement links TRBV6-1 to TRBJ2-7; D possibly corresponds to TRBD2 (5 bases). The CDR3 extends over 13 amino acids. Deletions cut 8 bases from V and 0 bases from J, with 11 bases between. Germline CDR1 and CDR2: MNHNS and SASEGT. As DNA, the CDR3 is TGTGCCAGCGACCAGCGGAACTCCTACGAGCAGTACTTC. The encoded protein is CASDQRNSYEQYF.

This clonotype appeared many times. The chain links TRBV6-2 or TRBV6-3 to TRBJ2-1, with 7 positions matching TRBD2. Germline V gene data show CDR1 as MNHEY and CDR2 as SVGEGT. CDR3 length equals 14 residues. With V trimmed by 2 bases and J by 2 bases, 0 bases remained unmatched. CDR3 DNA sequence: TGTGCCAGCAGTTACGGGGGGGCCTACAATGAGCAGTTCTTC. This codes for CASSYGGAYNEQFF.

The chain uses TRBV5-6 and TRBJ2-1, with TRBD1 identical over 8 bases. CDR1 is SGHDT, CDR2 YYEEEE, per germline. V shed 3 bases, J shed 6 bases, and the junction held 8 bases outside the gene matches. The CDR3 consists of 15 residues. CDR3 DNA: TGTGCCAGCAGCTCCACGGGACAGGCGTTCAATGAGCAGTTCTTC. The encoded protein is CASSSTGQAFNEQFF.

Here the CDR3 reads CAIRGTGGIAGEQYF. CDR3 DNA: TGTGCCATCAGGGGGACTGGCGGGATAGCTGGCGAGCAGTACTTC. The chain combines TRBV10-3 with TRBJ2-4; D is possibly TRBD2 (6 bases). Gene TRBJ2-7 matches the end of the DNA better, so the J call may be wrong. This CDR3 region has 15 residues. Germline values: CDR1 ENHRY, CDR2 SYGVKD.

The J gene is TRBJ2-3, the V gene TRBV4-2; 11 positions agree with TRBD2. With V trimmed by 4 bases and J by 1 base, 4 bases remained unmatched. The V gene's germline CDR1 is LGHNA and CDR2 YNFKEQ. The CDR3 totals 16 residues. The CDR3 here is CASSPGLADRTDTQYF. CDR3 sequence (DNA): TGTGCCAGCAGCCCGGGACTAGCGGACCGCACAGATACGCAGTATTTT.

This clonotype was seen more than once but under ten times. The chain couples TRBV5-1 to TRBJ2-7; 7 bases are shared with TRBD1. The V and J ends lost 2 bases and 2 bases, in that order; junction bases with no gene match: 4. The CDR3 loop spans 14 amino acids. Germline V lookup: CDR1 SGHRS, CDR2 YFSETQ. CDR3 bases: TGCGCCAGCAGCTTTCGGGACAGAGCCTACGAGCAGTACTTC. It yields the protein CASSFRDRAYEQYF.